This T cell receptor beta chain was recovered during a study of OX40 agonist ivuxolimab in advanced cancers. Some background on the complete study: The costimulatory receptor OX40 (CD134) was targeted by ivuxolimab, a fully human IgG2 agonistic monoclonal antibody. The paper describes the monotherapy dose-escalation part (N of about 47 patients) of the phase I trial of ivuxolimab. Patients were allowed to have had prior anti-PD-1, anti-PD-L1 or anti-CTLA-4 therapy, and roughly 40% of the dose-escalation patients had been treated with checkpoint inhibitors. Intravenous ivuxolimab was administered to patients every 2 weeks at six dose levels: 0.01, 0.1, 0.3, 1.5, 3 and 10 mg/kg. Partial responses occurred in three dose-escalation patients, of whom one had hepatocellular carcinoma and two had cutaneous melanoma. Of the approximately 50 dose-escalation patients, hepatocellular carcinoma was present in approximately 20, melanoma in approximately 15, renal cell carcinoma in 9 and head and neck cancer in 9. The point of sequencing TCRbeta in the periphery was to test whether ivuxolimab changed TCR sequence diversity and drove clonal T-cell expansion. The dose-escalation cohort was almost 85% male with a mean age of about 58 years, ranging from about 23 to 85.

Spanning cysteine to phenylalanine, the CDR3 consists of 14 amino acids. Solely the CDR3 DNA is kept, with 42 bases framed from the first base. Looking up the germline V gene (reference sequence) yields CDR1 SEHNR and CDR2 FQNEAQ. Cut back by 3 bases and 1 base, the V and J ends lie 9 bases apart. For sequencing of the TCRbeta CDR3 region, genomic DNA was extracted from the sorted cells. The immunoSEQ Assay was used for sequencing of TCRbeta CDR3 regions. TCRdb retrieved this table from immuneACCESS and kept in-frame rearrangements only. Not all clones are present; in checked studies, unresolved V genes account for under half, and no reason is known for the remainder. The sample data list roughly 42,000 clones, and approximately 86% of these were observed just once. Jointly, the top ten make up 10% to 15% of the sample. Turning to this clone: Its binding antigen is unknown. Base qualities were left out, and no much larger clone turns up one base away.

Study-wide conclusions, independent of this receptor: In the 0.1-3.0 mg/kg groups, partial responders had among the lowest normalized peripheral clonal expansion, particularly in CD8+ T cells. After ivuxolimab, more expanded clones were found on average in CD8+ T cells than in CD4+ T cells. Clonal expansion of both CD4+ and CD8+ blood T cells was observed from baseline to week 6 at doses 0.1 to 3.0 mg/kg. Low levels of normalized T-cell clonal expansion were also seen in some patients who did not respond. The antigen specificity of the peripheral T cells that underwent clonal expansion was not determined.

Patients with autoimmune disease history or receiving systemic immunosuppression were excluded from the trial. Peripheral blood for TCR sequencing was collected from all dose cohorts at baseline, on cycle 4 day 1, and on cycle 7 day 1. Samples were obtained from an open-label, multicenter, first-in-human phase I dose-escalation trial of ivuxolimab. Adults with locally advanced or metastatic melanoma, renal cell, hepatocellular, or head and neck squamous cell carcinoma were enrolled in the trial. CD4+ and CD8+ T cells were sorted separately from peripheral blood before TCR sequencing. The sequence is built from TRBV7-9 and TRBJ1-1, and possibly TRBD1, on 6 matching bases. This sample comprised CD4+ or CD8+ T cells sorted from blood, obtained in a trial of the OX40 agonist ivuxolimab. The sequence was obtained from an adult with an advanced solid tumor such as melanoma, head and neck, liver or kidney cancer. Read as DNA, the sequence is TGTGCCAGCAGCTTCGGACAGCCGAACACTGAAGCTTTCTTT. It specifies CASSFGQPNTEAFF.